Listed here are 31 T cell receptor beta chains from one sample, sequenced in a study of tumor-infiltrating lymphocytes in primary liver carcinoma. They got blood RNA out of unsorted whole blood and also pulled out germline DNA. The researchers produced TCR beta cDNA from roughly 500 ng total RNA with a constant-region primer. Slightly modified ARM-PCR, run as three nested multiplex PCR rounds, produced the TCR beta libraries. A C-beta reverse primer and TRBV1-TRBV30 forward primers served in each of the first two PCR rounds, at approximately 10 cycles apiece. TCRdb fed the multiplex PCR reads into MiXCR, producing one record per CDR3 protein. The sample records about 320,000 distinct CDR3 sequences, around three fifths being singletons. Input material: peripheral blood. These receptors originate from a woman aged 25-40 years with primary liver carcinoma and hepatitis B virus infection.

This chain links TRBV12-5 with TRBJ2-3, with D uncertain. V shed 7 bases and J shed 2 bases, with 16 bases lying between them. The germline CDR1 and CDR2 sequences are LGHNT and FRNRAP. The CDR3 sequence is 15 residues long. CDR3 sequence reads: CASALQENLTDTQYF. The DNA for the CDR3 is TGTGCTAGTGCCTTGCAAGAAAACCTCACAGATACGCAGTATTTT. The variable domain in full, with the rest retrieved from reference TRBV12-5 and TRBJ2-3, is DARVTQTPRHKVTEMGQEVTMRCQPILGHNTVFWYRQTMMQGLELLAYFRNRAPLDDSGMPKDRFSAEMPDATLATLKIQPSEPRDSAVYFCASALQENLTDTQYFGPGTRLTVL.

This chain uses TRBV5-4 with TRBJ2-7; 8 positions agree with TRBD2. Germline V lookup: CDR1 SGHNT, CDR2 YYREEE (reference sequence). CDR3 length: 16 residues. Trimming cost V 5 bases and J 3 bases; bases outside gene matches: 13. The chain's CDR3 is CASRSSSGNTLYEQYF. CDR3 DNA: TGTGCCAGCAGATCTAGTAGCGGGAACACACTCTACGAGCAGTACTTC.

Remarks on this clonotype: A much larger clone differs from this one at a single base, so this may be a read error. The V and J genes are TRBV6-6 and TRBJ2-3; the D is unclear. The germline gives CDR1 MNHNY, CDR2 SVGAGI (reference sequence). The CDR3 has 13 residues. The CDR3 protein is CASSYSIVDTQCF. DNA for the CDR3: TGTGCCAGCAGTTACTCGATTGTGGATACGCAGTGTTTT.

Comment on this clonotype: Relative to the germline gene, one junction end is altered; a read error may explain this. This chain connects TRBV6-2 or TRBV6-3 to TRBJ1-6; D unclear. CDR3 size: 13 residues. Per the germline V gene, CDR1 is MNHEY and CDR2 is SVGEGT. This chain's CDR3 is CVSSYEFRSPLHF. The CDR3 nucleotides read TGTGTCAGCAGTTACGAGTTCCGGTCACCCCTCCACTTT.

This clonotype was seen ten or more times. This chain connects TRBV6-5 to TRBJ2-2, with unresolved D. V lost 6 bases to trimming and J lost 2 bases, with 4 bases between them. CDR1 is MNHEY, CDR2 SVGAGI, per germline. The CDR3 is 12 residues long. CDR3 protein: CASSSNTGELFF. In nucleotides, the CDR3 is TGTGCCAGCAGCTCAAACACCGGGGAGCTGTTTTTT.

The gene calls are TRBV11-1 and TRBJ2-1, with D possibly TRBD1 on 5 matching bases. Trimming shortened V by 3 bases and J by 3 bases, and 12 bases separated the two germline ends. This CDR3 comprises 15 residues. Germline values: CDR1 SGHAT, CDR2 FQDESV (reference sequence). The CDR3 protein is CASSFQGRGYNEQFF. The CDR3 region has the DNA TGTGCCAGCAGCTTTCAGGGTAGAGGCTACAATGAGCAGTTCTTC.

This clonotype was found once. The genes are TRBV6-5 and TRBJ1-2; maybe TRBD1 (5 bases). CDR1 and CDR2 from the germline V gene are MNHEY and SVGAGI. The CDR3 is made up of 14 amino acids. Trimming stripped 10 bases from V and 8 bases from J, with 23 bases between. The CDR3 nucleotides read TGTGCCAACGGACAAAGACTCCCCGGAGGGGGCTACACCTTC. It encodes CANGQRLPGGGYTF.

The chain joins TRBV19 to TRBJ1-2; D unresolved. Trimming took off 8 bases at V and 1 base at J, with 11 bases between the two ends. The CDR3 consists of 13 residues. Germline CDR1 is LNHDA and CDR2 is SQIVND (reference sequence). This CDR3 reads CASGGRINYGYTF. The CDR3 DNA reads TGTGCCAGTGGCGGACGGATTAACTATGGCTACACCTTC. Full variable domain (remainder filled in from reference TRBV19 and TRBJ1-2): DGGITQSPKYLFRKEGQNVTLSCEQNLNHDAMYWYRQDPGQGLRLIYYSQIVNDFQKGDIAEGYSVSREKKESFPLTVTSAQKNPTAFYLCASGGRINYGYTFGSGTRLTVV.

This clonotype was detected many times. The chain joins TRBV6-6 to TRBJ1-4, with 10 bases identical to TRBD1. Unmatched junction bases numbered 3, after V lost 0 bases and J lost 8 bases. The germline V gene has CDR1 MNHNY and CDR2 SVGAGI (reference sequence). This CDR3 is built from 15 residues. CDR3 in amino acids: CASSYSGQGSEKLFF. CDR3 bases: TGTGCCAGCAGTTACTCGGGACAGGGGTCCGAAAAACTGTTTTTT.

This sequence joins TRBV6-2 or TRBV6-3 and TRBJ2-5; a possible D gene is TRBD1 (6 bases). From germline, CDR1 is MNHEY and CDR2 SVGEGT. The V gene lost 4 bases and the J gene lost 2 bases, with 17 bases spanning the gap. This CDR3 has 16 residues. The CDR3 spells CASSSPSSGAQETQYF. CDR3 sequence (DNA): TGTGCCAGCAGTTCCCCGAGCTCAGGGGCACAAGAGACCCAGTACTTC.

This clonotype showed up many times. The chain has TRBV11-3 and TRBJ2-7, with TRBD2 identical over 8 bases. Germline values: CDR1 SGHNT, CDR2 YENEEA. Losses at the gene ends were 2 bases for V and 2 bases for J; bases not matched to a gene: 5. The CDR3 has 15 amino acids. The CDR3 loop is CASSLPPGRAYEQYF. The CDR3 DNA follows: TGTGCCAGCAGCTTACCCCCCGGGAGGGCCTACGAGCAGTACTTC.

The chain uses TRBV6-5 and TRBJ1-3; D is unresolved. The CDR3 contains 13 residues. Trimming shortened V by 6 bases and J by 3 bases, and 9 bases separated the two germline ends. CDR1 and CDR2 from the germline V gene are MNHEY and SVGAGI. The CDR3 bases are TGTGCCAGCAGGCTCAGCTATGGAAACACCATATATTTT. The encoded protein is CASRLSYGNTIYF.

This clonotype was counted between two and nine times. One junction end does not reproduce the germline sequence, and a read error may be involved. The V and J genes are TRBV7-9 and TRBJ1-3; D call uncertain. There are 14 residues in the CDR3. Germline V gene lookup returns CDR1 SEHNR and CDR2 FQNEAQ (reference sequence). CDR3 nucleotide sequence: TGTGTCAGCAGCCGGGGAGGTTCTGGAAACACCATATATTTT. Its protein product is CVSSRGGSGNTIYF. Variable domain in full (rest from reference TRBV7-9 and TRBJ1-3): DTGVSQNPRHKITKRGQNVTFRCDPISEHNRLYWYRQTLGQGPEFLTYFQNEAQLEKSRLLSDRFSAERPKGSFSTLEIQRTEQGDSAMYLCVSSRGGSGNTIYFGEGSWLTVV.

This clonotype showed up just a few times. CDR3 loop: CASSAGGLGETQYF. Here the CDR3 DNA reads TGTGCCAGCAGTGCAGGGGGCCTAGGAGAGACCCAGTACTTC. The chain joins TRBV28 to TRBJ2-5, with 8 bases lining up with TRBD1. The CDR3 covers 14 residues. Germline CDR1 MDHEN, CDR2 SYDVKM. J lost 4 bases, V lost 5 bases, and 6 bases had no gene match.

This clonotype was observed many times. The chain has TRBV12-3 or TRBV12-4 and TRBJ2-7; D is unresolved. The V end lost 7 bases, the J end lost 3 bases, and 13 bases lay between the germline ends. This CDR3 contains 13 residues. CDR3 in amino acids: CASNAGEIYEQYF. The CDR3 DNA sequence: TGTGCCAGCAACGCAGGTGAAATCTACGAGCAGTACTTC.

The chain recombines TRBV28 with TRBJ2-5; D might be TRBD1 or TRBD2, each matching 5 bases. CDR1 and CDR2 from the germline V gene are MDHEN and SYDVKM. The length of the CDR3 is 13 residues. V was trimmed by 6 bases and J by 5 bases, leaving 13 bases between them. In DNA form, the CDR3 reads TGTGCCAGCAGATTTGAGGGGACGGAGACCCAGTACTTC. Translating it yields CASRFEGTETQYF.

On this clonotype: One end of the junction varies from germline; a read error may be responsible. V gene TRBV7-9 combines with J gene TRBJ2-7; D could derive from TRBD1 or TRBD2 (5 bases each). Germline CDR1 is SEHNR and CDR2 is FQNEAQ (reference sequence). There are 15 residues in the CDR3. CDR3 DNA sequence: TGTGCCAGCAGCTTAGCAGGGACCGCCGCCTACGAGCAGTATTTC. Translating gives CASSLAGTAAYEQYF.

The rearrangement links TRBV6-5 to TRBJ2-3, with D perhaps assigned TRBD1 or TRBD2 (11 bases each). The CDR3 loop spans 21 amino acids. Germline V CDR1 and CDR2: MNHEY, SVGAGI. Trimming stripped 2 bases from V and 10 bases from J, with 37 bases between. The CDR3 here is CASSYGVGTGGTSGTPDPQYF. CDR3 coding DNA: TGTGCCAGCAGTTACGGGGTCGGGACAGGGGGGACTAGCGGAACCCCCGATCCGCAGTATTTT.

This clonotype was observed many times. The gene calls are TRBV29-1 and TRBJ1-2; D may be TRBD1 (5 bases). V lost 3 bases to trimming and J lost 5 bases, with 13 bases between them. Germline CDR1 and CDR2: SQVTM and ANQGSEA. CDR3 length: 13 amino acids. CDR3 coding DNA: TGCAGCGTTGAGACAGCGGTGGGATATGGCTACACCTTC. This codes for CSVETAVGYGYTF.

The genes are TRBV4-1 and TRBJ1-2; the D gene is possibly TRBD1 (6 bases). The CDR3 has 14 amino acids. The V end lost 5 bases, the J end lost 2 bases, and 12 bases lay between the germline ends. CDR1 and CDR2 (germline): MGHRA, YSYEKL. The CDR3 region is CASSANQGNYGYTF. The CDR3 DNA sequence: TGCGCCAGCAGCGCGAACCAGGGGAACTATGGCTACACCTTC.

Of note for this clonotype: The junction differs from germline at one of its ends, possibly a read error. V usage is TRBV6-2 or TRBV6-3 and J usage is TRBJ1-4; D may be TRBD1 (6 bases). This CDR3 has 14 residues. The germline CDR1 and CDR2 sequences are MNHEY and SVGEGT. Here the CDR3 DNA reads TGTGTCAGCGACTTCGGACAGCCAGGCGAAAAACTGTTTTTT. The encoded protein is CVSDFGQPGEKLFF.

This clonotype was recorded at least ten times. One junction end disagrees with the germline gene, perhaps due to a read error. The V gene is TRBV29-1, the J gene TRBJ1-1, with no clear D. Germline values: CDR1 SQVTM, CDR2 ANQGSEA. The CDR3 loop spans 11 amino acids. CDR3 DNA: TGCAGCGTTAAGGATGGGCCCATTCATCCGTTT. Protein sequence: CSVKDGPIHPF.

This clonotype was counted between two and nine times. The chain joins TRBV28 to TRBJ2-5; 11 bases are a match to TRBD2. Germline V lookup: CDR1 MDHEN, CDR2 SYDVKM. The CDR3 has 18 residues. Trimming at V came to 6 bases and at J to 1 base, leaving 13 bases not matched to a gene. The DNA for the CDR3 is TGTGCCAGCAGGAATGGCGGGATAGCGGGAGGGTTCCAAGAGACCCAGTACTTC. It specifies CASRNGGIAGGFQETQYF.

Notes on this clonotype: At one end, the junction sequence differs from germline, possibly due to a read error. The rearrangement joins TRBV11-2 to TRBJ2-7; 11 bases align to TRBD2. This CDR3 has 15 residues. In germline, CDR1 is SGHAT, CDR2 FQNNGV. CDR3 sequence reads: CSSILERLAGGEQYF. CDR3 in DNA: TGTTCCAGCATCTTAGAGAGGCTAGCGGGAGGCGAGCAGTACTTC.

The chain combines TRBV4-1 with TRBJ1-1; a possible D gene is TRBD1 (6 bases). V was cut by 5 bases and J by 1 base, with 14 bases left in between. Looked up from germline, CDR1 is MGHRA and CDR2 is YSYEKL. There are 15 residues in the CDR3. The CDR3 coding sequence is TGCGCCAGCAGCACCTCCACAGGGTGGAACACTGAAGCTTTCTTT. This codes for CASSTSTGWNTEAFF.

V gene TRBV4-1 combines with J gene TRBJ2-1, with unresolved D. The V and J ends lost 4 bases and 8 bases respectively, with 18 bases between them. The CDR3 totals 15 residues. The germline CDR1 and CDR2 sequences are MGHRA and YSYEKL. The CDR3 is CASSPRTGKMDEQFF. The CDR3 DNA reads as TGCGCCAGCAGCCCTCGGACGGGTAAAATGGATGAGCAGTTCTTC.

This clonotype is a singleton in its sample. The V gene is TRBV29-1, the J gene TRBJ2-1, with D perhaps matching TRBD1 or TRBD2 (5 bases each). The germline CDR1 and CDR2 sequences are SQVTM and ANQGSEA. Trimming took off 4 bases at V and 8 bases at J, with 15 bases between the two ends. The CDR3 spans 13 residues. CDR3 residues: CSVGDQLYDEQFF. In DNA form, the CDR3 reads TGCAGCGTTGGGGACCAATTATACGATGAGCAGTTCTTC.

The DNA for the CDR3 is TGTGCCAGCAGTTACTCTGAACAGGGCCTTCCCCTCGAGCAGTACTTC. Protein: CASSYSEQGLPLEQYF. The rearrangement joins TRBV6-2 or TRBV6-3 to TRBJ2-7; tentatively, D is TRBD1 (6 bases). Germline CDR1 and CDR2: MNHEY and SVGEGT. CDR3 length equals 16 residues. The V gene lost 0 bases and the J gene lost 6 bases, with 18 bases spanning the gap.

This clonotype appeared a few times. This chain joins TRBV12-3 or TRBV12-4 and TRBJ2-2, with a tentative D call TRBD1 (5 bases). Trimming pared 5 bases from V and 3 bases from J, leaving 13 bases between. The CDR3 is 15 residues long. The CDR3 DNA sequence: TGTGCCAGCAGTCGATTTACAGGAGACACCGGGGAGCTGTTTTTT. As protein: CASSRFTGDTGELFF.

In the case of this clonotype: The junction shows a germline mismatch at one end, possibly a read error. V is TRBV11-2 and J is TRBJ1-2; the D gene is possibly TRBD1 (5 bases). The CDR3 sequence is 15 residues long. Germline CDR1 reads SGHAT; CDR2 reads FQNNGV. CDR3 sequence (DNA): TGTGCCAGCAGCTCCCAAGGGGACTTATCCTATGGCTACTCCTTC. This encodes CASSSQGDLSYGYSF.

The chain has TRBV14 and TRBJ2-5; tentative D call: TRBD1 (6 bases). The germline CDR1 and CDR2 sequences are SGHDN and FVKESK. This CDR3 comprises 14 residues. Trimming shortened V by 8 bases and J by 3 bases, and 16 bases separated the two germline ends. The CDR3 is CASGFPGHKETQYF. CDR3 sequence (DNA): TGTGCCAGCGGCTTCCCGGGACACAAAGAGACCCAGTACTTC.